Sequencing of this T cell receptor beta chain was carried out in a study of liver allograft versus peripheral blood T cells. In the study overall: Transplanted livers held T cell receptor repertoires, and these were compared with repertoires in recipients' peripheral blood.

General study results and limits: As reported, T cell receptor repertoires inside liver allografts differed from those present in peripheral blood.

The CDR3 length is 16 residues. Germline loops: CDR1 SGHAT, CDR2 FQNNGV. The V and J ends lost 9 bases and 0 bases respectively, with 21 bases between them. Note on this clonotype: Antigen unknown.

One entry per CDR3 protein, called by TCRdb with MiXCR from the reads. This sample has around 1,600 distinct CDR3 sequences, with 16% found just once. The TCR comes from a human patient who had a liver transplant. Some T cells may have originated in the graft donor. This chain connects TRBV11-2 to TRBJ2-7; D ambiguous. In DNA, the CDR3 is TGTGCCAGTCTCCAAGCCGGTGCAAGCAGCTCCTACGAGCAGTACTTC. Amino acids: CASLQAGASSSYEQYF.